The clone carrying this TCR beta chain was detected ten times or more. Its cognate antigen is unknown. Distinct nucleotide sequences in the sample also encode this CDR3. A deep-level run was used for the assay. Tens of thousands of T cell genomes, or around 300 ng DNA, went into unsorted PBMC replicate PCRs. Sequencing used immunoSEQ multiplex PCR; TCRdb keeps in-frame clones, though not all of them. The data hold about 520,000 clones, with approximately 84% observed a single time. This entry comes from a study of shared clonotypes between healthy human individuals. The overall study: Participating donors consisted of a couple of women and a few men aged 18 to 49. Findings and limits, study-wide: Only blood was sampled; tissue repertoires likely differ.

The germline V gene encodes CDR1 WSHSY and CDR2 SAAADI. This CDR3 has 14 amino acids. Trimming left V 8 bases short and J 5 bases short, with 19 bases between. Source material: PBMCs. The receptor comes from a woman in her thirties or forties in good health. Some clones in this sample may be carry-over from other donors' samples. J is TRBJ2-7 and V is TRBV10-2; D is possibly TRBD1 (5 bases). CDR3 region: CASHGPGKSDEQYF. In nucleotides, the CDR3 is TGCGCCAGCCACGGACCAGGGAAATCGGACGAGCAGTACTTC.